This is a list of T cell receptor beta chains from one sample in a study of cytomegalovirus exposure and HLA in healthy donors. Assay used: immunoSEQ multiplex PCR; TCRdb lists only in-frame clones, some missing. The repertoire holds 63,000 or so clones, with around four fifths as singletons. Sequenced input: PBMCs. Source of these receptors: a woman aged 25 to 39 in good health and CMV-seropositive. Both conserved end residues are part of each CDR3. The D gene is left open where the match is weak. A row's size may be missing; if present it is once, few, many or a size class.

CDR3: CASTTTFSGNTIYF
DNA: TGTGCCAGCACCACGACATTCTCTGGAAACACCATATATTTT
size: -
J: TRBJ1-3
D: -
V: TRBV6-5

CDR3: CASSFTSGFNTGELFF
DNA: TGTGCCAGCAGCTTCACTAGCGGGTTTAACACCGGGGAGCTGTTTTTT
size: -
J: TRBJ2-2
D: TRBD2
V: TRBV5-6

CDR3: CAWSALRVYEQYF
DNA: TGTGCCTGGAGTGCCCTCAGGGTCTACGAGCAGTACTTC
size: -
J: TRBJ2-7
D: -
V: TRBV30

CDR3: CASSPAGTKNTEAFF
DNA: TGTGCCAGCAGCCCCGCGGGGACGAAGAACACTGAAGCTTTCTTT
size: -
J: TRBJ1-1
D: -
V: TRBV9

CDR3: CASSLRFGQGNTEAFF
DNA: TGTGCCAGCAGTCTTCGGTTTGGACAGGGGAACACTGAAGCTTTCTTT
size: -
J: TRBJ1-1
D: TRBD1
V: TRBV28

CDR3: CASRPAGVNEQYF
DNA: TGTGCCAGCAGGCCCGCGGGGGTCAACGAGCAGTACTTC
size: -
J: TRBJ2-7
D: TRBD2
V: TRBV7-9

CDR3: CASSDFYNEQFF
DNA: TGCGCCAGCAGTGACTTCTACAATGAGCAGTTCTTC
size: -
J: TRBJ2-1
D: -
V: TRBV5-1

CDR3: CASSPSGQGTEQYF
DNA: TGTGCCAGCTCACCCTCGGGACAGGGTACCGAGCAGTACTTC
size: -
J: TRBJ2-7
D: TRBD1
V: TRBV18

CDR3: CASSLIQGENTEAFF
DNA: TGCGCCAGCAGCTTAATACAGGGGGAGAACACTGAAGCTTTCTTT
size: once
J: TRBJ1-1
D: TRBD1
V: TRBV5-1

CDR3: CASSAPLGAVNEQYF
DNA: TGTGCCAGCAGCGCTCCCCTGGGGGCGGTGAACGAGCAGTACTTC
size: many
J: TRBJ2-7
D: -
V: TRBV7-9

CDR3: CAWSVREGQETQYF
DNA: TGTGCCTGGAGTGTACGTGAGGGCCAAGAGACCCAGTACTTC
size: -
J: TRBJ2-5
D: -
V: TRBV30

CDR3: CAWTKEVPRMNTEAFF
DNA: TGTGCCTGGACTAAAGAGGTCCCAAGGATGAACACTGAAGCTTTCTTT
size: -
J: TRBJ1-1
D: -
V: TRBV30

CDR3: CSVQWDYRTQYF
DNA: TGCAGCGTCCAATGGGACTATCGGACCCAGTACTTC
size: -
J: TRBJ2-5
D: TRBD2
V: TRBV29-1

CDR3: CACGRSGYEQYF
DNA: TGTGCCTGTGGAAGATCGGGGTACGAGCAGTACTTC
size: few
J: TRBJ2-7
D: -
V: TRBV30

CDR3: CASTLRAGPYEQYF
DNA: TGTGCCAGCACCCTTCGGGCAGGGCCCTACGAGCAGTACTTC
size: few
J: TRBJ2-7
D: -
V: TRBV6-5

CDR3: CASSETSGRVGTDTQYF
DNA: TGTGCCAGCAGCGAAACTAGCGGGAGGGTAGGGACAGATACGCAGTATTTT
size: -
J: TRBJ2-3
D: TRBD2
V: TRBV4-2

CDR3: CASTDILNTGELFF
DNA: TGCGCCAGCACGGACATACTGAACACCGGGGAGCTGTTTTTT
size: once
J: TRBJ2-2
D: -
V: TRBV5-1

CDR3: CSVADRLANYGYTF
DNA: TGCAGCGTGGCGGACAGGTTAGCTAACTATGGCTACACCTTC
size: -
J: TRBJ1-2
D: TRBD1
V: TRBV29-1

CDR3: CASSSAGGPNYGYTF
DNA: TGTGCCAGCAGTTCCGCAGGGGGCCCTAACTATGGCTACACCTTC
size: once
J: TRBJ1-2
D: TRBD1
V: TRBV28

CDR3: CASSPREGLAFF
DNA: TGTGCCAGCAGCCCCAGAGAGGGCTTAGCTTTCTTT
size: -
J: TRBJ1-1
D: -
V: TRBV28

CDR3: CASSLGQASYEQYF
DNA: TGCGCCAGCAGCTTGGGCCAGGCTTCCTACGAGCAGTACTTC
size: -
J: TRBJ2-7
D: -
V: TRBV5-1

CDR3: CASSYRGAYEQYF
DNA: TGTGCCAGCAGTTATCGGGGAGCCTACGAGCAGTACTTC
size: once
J: TRBJ2-7
D: -
V: TRBV6-5

CDR3: CASSITPGLAGATYEQYF
DNA: TGTGCCAGTAGTATTACTCCGGGACTAGCGGGAGCTACCTACGAGCAGTACTTC
size: many
J: TRBJ2-7
D: TRBD2
V: TRBV19

CDR3: CASGRDRVNTEAFF
DNA: TGTGCCAGCGGCCGGGACAGGGTGAACACTGAAGCTTTCTTT
size: -
J: TRBJ1-1
D: TRBD1
V: TRBV6-1

CDR3: CASSSGYTEAFF
DNA: TGTGCCAGCAGTTCAGGGTATACTGAAGCTTTCTTT
size: -
J: TRBJ1-1
D: -
V: TRBV28

CDR3: CASLGTSSVYEQYF
DNA: TGTGCCAGCCTCGGGACTAGCAGCGTTTACGAGCAGTACTTC
size: -
J: TRBJ2-7
D: TRBD2
V: TRBV2

CDR3: CASSYGQGGWETQYF
DNA: TGTGCCAGCAGCTACGGACAGGGGGGTTGGGAGACCCAGTACTTC
size: -
J: TRBJ2-5
D: TRBD1
V: TRBV7-6

CDR3: CASTPGTAVETQYF
DNA: TGTGCCAGCACCCCCGGGACAGCCGTAGAGACCCAGTACTTC
size: once
J: TRBJ2-5
D: TRBD1
V: TRBV25-1

CDR3: CASSPGTGTFYEQYF
DNA: TGTGCCAGCAGTCCGGGGACAGGAACATTCTACGAGCAGTACTTC
size: -
J: TRBJ2-7
D: TRBD1
V: TRBV28

CDR3: CASSTFELGETQYF
DNA: TGTGCCAGCAGCACCTTTGAGCTTGGAGAGACCCAGTACTTC
size: -
J: TRBJ2-5
D: -
V: TRBV6-5

CDR3: CASSLGRGGGQETQYF
DNA: TGTGCCAGCAGCTTAGGCCGGGGAGGGGGACAAGAGACCCAGTACTTC
size: -
J: TRBJ2-5
D: -
V: TRBV13

CDR3: CASLRDYEQYF
DNA: TGTGCCAGCCTCCGGGACTACGAGCAGTACTTC
size: -
J: TRBJ2-7
D: -
V: TRBV2

CDR3: CASSLTQGAGGYTF
DNA: TGTGCCAGCAGTCTAACCCAGGGGGCGGGTGGCTACACCTTC
size: -
J: TRBJ1-2
D: TRBD1
V: TRBV27

CDR3: CASSLTRTYEQYF
DNA: TGTGCCAGCAGCCTGACTAGGACCTACGAGCAGTACTTC
size: once
J: TRBJ2-7
D: -
V: TRBV28

CDR3: CASSQEPGPNYGYTF
DNA: TGTGCCAGCAGCCAAGAGCCAGGTCCTAACTATGGCTACACCTTC
size: few
J: TRBJ1-2
D: -
V: TRBV4-2

CDR3: CASSQLSGNEQFF
DNA: TGCGCCAGCAGCCAACTTTCCGGCAATGAGCAGTTCTTC
size: few
J: TRBJ2-1
D: -
V: TRBV4-1

CDR3: CASSPNSFPYNEQFF
DNA: TGTGCCAGCAGCCCGAATAGTTTTCCCTACAATGAGCAGTTCTTC
size: -
J: TRBJ2-1
D: -
V: TRBV5-4

CDR3: CASIWYRAGEGGTDTQYF
DNA: TGTGCCAGCATTTGGTACCGAGCGGGAGAAGGTGGGACAGATACGCAGTATTTT
size: -
J: TRBJ2-3
D: TRBD2
V: TRBV7-9

CDR3: CASSLTTGSNQPQHF
DNA: TGTGCCAGCAGCTTAACTACAGGGAGCAATCAGCCCCAGCATTTT
size: -
J: TRBJ1-5
D: -
V: TRBV7-9

CDR3: CASSVGEGGNTEAFF
DNA: TGTGCCAGCAGCGTAGGAGAGGGTGGAAACACTGAAGCTTTCTTT
size: -
J: TRBJ1-1
D: -
V: TRBV9

CDR3: CAWSPGLAPYF
DNA: TGTGCCTGGAGTCCGGGACTAGCCCCTTATTTT
size: -
J: TRBJ2-3
D: TRBD2
V: TRBV30

CDR3: CSVEMVRLRYQAFF
DNA: TGCAGCGTTGAGATGGTCAGGCTACGCTACCAAGCTTTCTTT
size: -
J: TRBJ1-1
D: -
V: TRBV29-1

CDR3: CASSYSGGALGYTF
DNA: TGTGCCAGCAGTTACTCAGGGGGCGCGCTTGGCTACACCTTC
size: -
J: TRBJ1-2
D: TRBD1
V: TRBV6-5

CDR3: CAWSVGPGGQETQYF
DNA: TGTGCCTGGAGTGTAGGACCCGGAGGGCAAGAGACCCAGTACTTC
size: -
J: TRBJ2-5
D: -
V: TRBV30

CDR3: CASSLTSGRAYEQFF
DNA: TGTGCCAGCAGCTTAACTAGCGGGAGGGCCTATGAGCAGTTCTTC
size: few
J: TRBJ2-1
D: TRBD2
V: TRBV5-6